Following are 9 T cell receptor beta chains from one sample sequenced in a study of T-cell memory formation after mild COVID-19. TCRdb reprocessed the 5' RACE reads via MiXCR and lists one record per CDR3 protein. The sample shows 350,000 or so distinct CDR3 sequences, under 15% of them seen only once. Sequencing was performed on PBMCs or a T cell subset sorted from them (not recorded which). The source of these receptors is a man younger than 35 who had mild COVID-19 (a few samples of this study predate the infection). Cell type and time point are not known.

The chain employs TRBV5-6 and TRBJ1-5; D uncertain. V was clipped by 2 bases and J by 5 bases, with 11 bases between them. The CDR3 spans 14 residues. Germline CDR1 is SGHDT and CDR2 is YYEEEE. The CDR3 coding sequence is TGTGCCAGCAGCTTACGGAACAGCTATCAGCCCCAGCATTTT. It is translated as CASSLRNSYQPQHF.

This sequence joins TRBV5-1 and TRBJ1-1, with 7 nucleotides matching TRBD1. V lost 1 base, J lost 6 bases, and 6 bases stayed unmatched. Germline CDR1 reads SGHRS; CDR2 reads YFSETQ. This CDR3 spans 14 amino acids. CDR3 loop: CASSLPTGLAEAFF. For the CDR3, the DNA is TGCGCCAGCAGCTTGCCGACAGGGCTAGCTGAAGCTTTCTTT. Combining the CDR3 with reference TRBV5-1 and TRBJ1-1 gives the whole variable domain KAGVTQTPRYLIKTRGQQVTLSCSPISGHRSVSWYQQTPGQGLQFLFEYFSETQRNKGNFPGRFSGRQFSNSRSEMNVSTLELGDSALYLCASSLPTGLAEAFFGQGTRLTVV.

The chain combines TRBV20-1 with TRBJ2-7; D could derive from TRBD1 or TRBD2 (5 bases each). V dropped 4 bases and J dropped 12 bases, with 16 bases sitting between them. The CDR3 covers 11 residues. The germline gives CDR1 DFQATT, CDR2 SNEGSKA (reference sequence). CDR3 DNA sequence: TGCAGTGCTACCATACCCGGGACGGGGTACGTC. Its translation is CSATIPGTGYV.

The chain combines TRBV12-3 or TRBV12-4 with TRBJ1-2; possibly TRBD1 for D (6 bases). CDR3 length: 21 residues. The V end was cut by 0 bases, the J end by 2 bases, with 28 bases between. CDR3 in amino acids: CASSLAGRGQGRSDLNYGYTF. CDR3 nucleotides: TGTGCCAGCAGTTTAGCGGGGCGGGGGCAGGGACGGTCGGACTTGAACTATGGCTACACCTTC.

CDR3 protein: CSATGTSGGETQYF. CDR3 nucleotide sequence: TGCAGTGCAACGGGGACTAGCGGGGGAGAGACCCAGTACTTC. The chain joins TRBV20-1 to TRBJ2-5; 14 nucleotides agree with TRBD2. Unmatched junction bases numbered 4, after V lost 6 bases and J lost 4 bases. Germline V gene lookup returns CDR1 DFQATT and CDR2 SNEGSKA (reference sequence). The CDR3 is made up of 14 amino acids.

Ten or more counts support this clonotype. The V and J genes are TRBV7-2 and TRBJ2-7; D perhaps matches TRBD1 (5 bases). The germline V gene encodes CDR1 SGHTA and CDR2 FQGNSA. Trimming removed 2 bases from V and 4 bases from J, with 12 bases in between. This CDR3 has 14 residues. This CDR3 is CASSLSGIKYEQYF. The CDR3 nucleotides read TGTGCCAGCAGCTTATCAGGGATCAAATACGAGCAGTACTTC.

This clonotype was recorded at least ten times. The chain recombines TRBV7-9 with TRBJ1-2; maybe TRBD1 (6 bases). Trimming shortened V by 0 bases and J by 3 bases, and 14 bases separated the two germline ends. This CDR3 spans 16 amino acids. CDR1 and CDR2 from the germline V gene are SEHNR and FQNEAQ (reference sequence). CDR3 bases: TGTGCCAGCAGCTTAGCGGGTCAGGGGCCGGACTATGGCTACACCTTC. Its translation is CASSLAGQGPDYGYTF.

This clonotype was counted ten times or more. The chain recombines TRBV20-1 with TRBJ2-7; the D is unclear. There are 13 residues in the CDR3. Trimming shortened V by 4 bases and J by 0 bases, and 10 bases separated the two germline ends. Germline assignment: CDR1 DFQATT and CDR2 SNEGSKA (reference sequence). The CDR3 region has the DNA TGCAGTGCTAAGGGCCTGGGCTCCTACGAGCAGTACGTC. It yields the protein CSAKGLGSYEQYV.

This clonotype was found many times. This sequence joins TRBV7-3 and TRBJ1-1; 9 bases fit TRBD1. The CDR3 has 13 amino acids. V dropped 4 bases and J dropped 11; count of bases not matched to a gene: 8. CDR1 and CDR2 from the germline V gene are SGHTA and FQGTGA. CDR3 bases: TGTGCCAGCAGCTCAATACAGGGGGCCGGGGCTTTCTTT. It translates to CASSSIQGAGAFF.